The 25 T cell receptor beta chains reported below all come from one sample, sequenced in a study of cytomegalovirus exposure and HLA in healthy donors. The PCR made use of 60 Vbeta and 13 Jbeta primers. Assay: immunoSEQ multiplex PCR; the TCRdb copy retains only in-frame clones and omits some. Of roughly 55,000 clones in the sample, 65% to 85% were seen once. The sequenced sample consisted of PBMCs. These receptors came from a female donor in good health and CMV-seronegative.

The chain carries TRBV7-8 and TRBJ1-5; perhaps TRBD1 as D (6 bases). Germline V gene sequence: CDR1 SGHVS, CDR2 FQNEAQ. Trimming removed 5 bases at V and 4 bases at J, with 15 bases between. This CDR3 contains 15 residues. CDR3 sequence: CASSTEIDRNQPQHF. In nucleotides, the CDR3 is TGTGCCAGCAGCACCGAAATAGACAGGAATCAGCCCCAGCATTTT. The whole variable domain, filled in from reference TRBV7-8 and TRBJ1-5, reads GAGVSQSPRYKVAKRGQDVALRCDPISGHVSLFWYQQALGQGPEFLTYFQNEAQLDKSGLPSDRFFAERPEGSVSTLKIQRTQQEDSAVYLCASSTEIDRNQPQHFGDGTRLSIL.

The chain links TRBV9 to TRBJ2-1; 8 bases are shared with TRBD2. The germline V gene encodes CDR1 SGDLS and CDR2 YYNGEE. Trimming removed 3 bases from V and 2 bases from J; junction bases left unmatched: 4. The length of the CDR3 is 15 residues. CDR3 amino acids: CASSDSGGPYNEQFF. In nucleotides, the CDR3 is TGTGCCAGCAGCGACAGCGGGGGACCCTACAATGAGCAGTTCTTC.

The chain uses TRBV2 and TRBJ2-7; D is unclear. The CDR3 has 12 amino acids. Trimming stripped 4 bases from V and 2 bases from J, with 6 bases between. Germline values: CDR1 SNHLY, CDR2 FYNNEI. CDR3: CASSVSAYEQYF. In DNA, the CDR3 is TGTGCCAGCAGTGTTTCGGCCTACGAGCAGTACTTC.

The table lists this clone with a count of one. V and J are TRBV7-9 and TRBJ1-4; D is unclear. Germline CDR1 reads SEHNR; CDR2 reads FQNEAQ (reference sequence). The CDR3 covers 11 residues. V lost 8 bases to trimming and J lost 7 bases, with 8 bases between them. CDR3: CASGTGEKLFF. The CDR3 DNA is TGTGCCAGCGGTACGGGTGAAAAACTGTTTTTT.

The chain combines TRBV5-1 with TRBJ2-5; 7 bases are a match to TRBD1. J gave up 4 bases and V 3 bases, and 12 bases lay outside the gene matches. The germline V gene has CDR1 SGHRS and CDR2 YFSETQ. The CDR3 sequence is 16 residues long. For the CDR3, the DNA is TGCGCCAGCAGCTACGACAGTAGGGACAGCGGAGAGACCCAGTACTTC. Its protein is CASSYDSRDSGETQYF.

This sequence joins TRBV7-9 and TRBJ2-1, with 8 nucleotides matching TRBD2. The CDR3 contains 15 residues. With V trimmed by 4 bases and J by 4 bases, 6 bases remained unmatched. Germline CDR1 and CDR2: SEHNR and FQNEAQ (reference sequence). In DNA form, the CDR3 reads TGTGCCAGCAGCTCGGAGGGCGGGGGGTACAATGAGCAGTTCTTC. Protein: CASSSEGGGYNEQFF.

The chain uses TRBV6-5 and TRBJ1-2, with a weak D call TRBD1 (6 bases). The CDR3 is 13 amino acids. Trimming shortened V by 8 bases and J by 4 bases, and 14 bases separated the two germline ends. Per germline, CDR1 MNHEY and CDR2 SVGAGI. CDR3 region: CASLAQGSYGYTF. DNA of the CDR3: TGTGCCAGCCTAGCACAGGGCTCCTATGGCTACACCTTC.

The chain employs TRBV5-1 and TRBJ1-1; 7 positions match TRBD1. The CDR3 is 15 residues long. Losses at the gene ends were 0 bases for V and 1 base for J; bases not matched to a gene: 3. Germline V gene lookup returns CDR1 SGHRS and CDR2 YFSETQ. In DNA, the CDR3 is TGCGCCAGCAGCTTGGAGGGGGCGAAGAACACTGAAGCTTTCTTT. It is translated as CASSLEGAKNTEAFF.

The CDR3 protein is CASSQEFPRDYGYTF. CDR3 sequence (DNA): TGTGCCAGCAGCCAAGAATTCCCGAGGGACTATGGCTACACCTTC. The V and J genes are TRBV4-2 and TRBJ1-2; unclear D gene. V gave up 0 bases and J gave up 3 bases, with 11 bases separating them. Germline-derived CDR1 and CDR2 are LGHNA and YNFKEQ. The CDR3 length is 15 residues.

This clone was picked up one time. The chain combines TRBV27 with TRBJ2-1; D gene ambiguous. Germline CDR1 reads MNHEY; CDR2 reads SMNVEV (reference sequence). V lost 4 bases, J lost 6 bases, and 16 bases lay in between. The CDR3 is 15 amino acids. The CDR3 DNA is TGTGCCAGCAGTTCCCCCTCCTCGGGTTTCAATGAGCAGTTCTTC. As protein: CASSSPSSGFNEQFF.

The gene calls are TRBV7-2 and TRBJ2-1; TRBD2 is a possible D gene (7 bases). V gave up 7 bases and J gave up 5 bases, with 18 bases separating them. This CDR3 has 15 amino acids. Germline CDR1 SGHTA, CDR2 FQGNSA. For the CDR3, the DNA is TGTGCCAGCAAGGGGGGAGGGCGTTTCGACAATGAGCAGTTCTTC. As protein: CASKGGGRFDNEQFF. Based on the CDR3 plus reference TRBV7-2 and TRBJ2-1, the full variable domain is GAGVSQSPSNKVTEKGKDVELRCDPISGHTALYWYRQSLGQGLEFLIYFQGNSAPDKSGLPSDRFSAERTGGSVSTLTIQRTQQEDSAVYLCASKGGGRFDNEQFFGPGTRLTVL.

The CDR3 DNA is TGCAGCGTTGAAGATCTTCGGGGGACTCCCTCTGGATCTGGAAACACCATATATTTT. This codes for CSVEDLRGTPSGSGNTIYF. J is TRBJ1-3 and V is TRBV29-1, with D tentatively TRBD1 (5 bases). With 0 bases removed from V and 1 base from J, the gap between germline ends came to 22 bases. The CDR3 has 19 amino acids. Per germline, CDR1 SQVTM and CDR2 ANQGSEA.

The rearrangement joins TRBV5-6 to TRBJ2-7, with TRBD1 matching over 7 bases. Germline values: CDR1 SGHDT, CDR2 YYEEEE. Trimming at V came to 0 bases and at J to 4 bases, leaving 10 bases not matched to a gene. The CDR3 sequence is 16 residues long. In nucleotides, the CDR3 is TGTGCCAGCAGCTTGGGGACAGGTGGTGGGGAGTACGAGCAGTACTTC. Translating gives CASSLGTGGGEYEQYF.

The chain carries TRBV19 and TRBJ1-4; 10 nucleotides align to TRBD1. In germline, CDR1 is LNHDA, CDR2 SQIVND (reference sequence). The CDR3 spans 14 residues. Trimming took 6 bases from V and 7 from J; bases not matched to a gene: 5. Here the CDR3 reads CASRPGQGREKLFF. The CDR3 DNA reads as TGTGCCAGTAGACCGGGACAGGGGCGTGAAAAACTGTTTTTT.

The chain joins TRBV27 to TRBJ2-5, with 8 bases aligning to TRBD1. The end of the DNA is better explained by TRBJ2-7, so the J call may be wrong. The CDR3 totals 16 residues. The germline gives CDR1 MNHEY, CDR2 SMNVEV (reference sequence). The CDR3 loop reads CASSSDPRTGYNEQYF. The CDR3 bases are TGTGCCAGCAGTTCGGACCCGAGGACAGGGTACAACGAGCAGTACTTC.

This sequence joins TRBV6-5 and TRBJ1-5; 7 bases align to TRBD1. From germline, CDR1 is MNHEY and CDR2 SVGAGI. The junction had 7 bases not matched to a gene; V was cut back by 6 bases and J by 5 bases. The CDR3 runs 14 residues. CDR3 sequence: CASRATGNYQPQHF. DNA for the CDR3: TGTGCCAGCAGGGCGACAGGGAATTATCAGCCCCAGCATTTT.

CDR3 protein: CASSLGGLAGGEQYF. The CDR3 bases are TGTGCCAGCAGCTTGGGAGGGCTAGCGGGAGGCGAGCAGTACTTC. This sequence joins TRBV5-6 and TRBJ2-7, with TRBD2 matching 11 bases. With V trimmed by 0 bases and J by 6 bases, 5 bases remained unmatched. CDR3 length: 15 residues. Germline assignment: CDR1 SGHDT and CDR2 YYEEEE.

The chain combines TRBV30 with TRBJ2-7; unclear D gene. The CDR3 is 11 residues long. Trimming left V 3 bases short and J 4 bases short, with 7 bases between. Germline assignment: CDR1 GTSNPN and CDR2 SVGIG (reference sequence). The CDR3 DNA sequence: TGTGCCTGGAGCGCGACTTACGAGCAGTACTTC. Amino acid sequence: CAWSATYEQYF.

This clone was recorded only once. This chain connects TRBV6-6 to TRBJ2-5, with 9 bases that match TRBD2. Germline CDR1 is MNHNY and CDR2 is SVGAGI (reference sequence). There are 14 residues in the CDR3. V was clipped by 2 bases and J by 4 bases; unmatched bases: 2. CDR3: CASSYRGGAETQYF. The CDR3 DNA sequence: TGTGCCAGCAGTTACCGCGGGGGGGCAGAGACCCAGTACTTC.

The genes are TRBV5-6 and TRBJ2-7, with D perhaps matching TRBD1 (5 bases). Trimming left V 4 bases short and J 0 bases short, with 17 bases between. The CDR3 has 16 residues. Germline assignment: CDR1 SGHDT and CDR2 YYEEEE. The CDR3 region is CASSEHGATVSYEQYF. The DNA of the CDR3 is TGTGCCAGCAGCGAACATGGGGCCACTGTCTCCTACGAGCAGTACTTC.

This clone was seen a handful of times. V usage is TRBV7-2 and J usage is TRBJ2-7, with 7 bases fitting TRBD1. V trimming: 2 bases; J trimming: 1 base; junction bases outside the gene matches: 2. This CDR3 is 14 amino acids long. CDR1 and CDR2 (germline): SGHTA, FQGNSA. The CDR3 protein is CASSLNRGSYEQYF. The DNA for the CDR3 is TGTGCCAGCAGCTTAAACAGGGGATCCTACGAGCAGTACTTC.

This clone was seen only a few times. This CDR3 is CASSLESRSSSYEQYF. DNA for the CDR3: TGCGCCAGCAGCTTGGAGTCCCGATCCAGCTCCTACGAGCAGTACTTC. This chain links TRBV5-1 with TRBJ2-7; the D is unclear. Germline CDR1 is SGHRS and CDR2 is YFSETQ. The CDR3 totals 16 residues. V was shortened by 0 bases and J by 0 bases, with 13 bases between the two germline ends. The whole variable domain, remainder taken from reference TRBV5-1 and TRBJ2-7, is KAGVTQTPRYLIKTRGQQVTLSCSPISGHRSVSWYQQTPGQGLQFLFEYFSETQRNKGNFPGRFSGRQFSNSRSEMNVSTLELGDSALYLCASSLESRSSSYEQYFGPGTRLTVT.

The CDR3 nucleotides are TGTGCCATCAACAGCGGGGGGGCGTATGAGCAGTTCTTC. It specifies CAINSGGAYEQFF. This chain uses TRBV10-3 with TRBJ2-1, with 10 bases identical to TRBD2. The germline V gene encodes CDR1 ENHRY and CDR2 SYGVKD. The V segment lost 7 bases and the J segment 8 bases; nucleotides outside the gene matches: 5. CDR3 length: 13 residues.

This clone was seen once. The chain couples TRBV19 to TRBJ1-2, with a weak D call TRBD1 (6 bases). The V gene lost 4 bases and the J gene lost 0 bases, with 9 bases spanning the gap. CDR1 is LNHDA, CDR2 SQIVND, per germline (reference sequence). CDR3 length equals 14 residues. For the CDR3, the DNA is TGTGCCAGTAGTAAAGGACAGCCTAACTATGGCTACACCTTC. Encoded protein: CASSKGQPNYGYTF.

The chain joins TRBV5-5 to TRBJ2-2, with D unclear. CDR1 and CDR2 from the germline V gene are SGHKS and YYEKEE (reference sequence). V lost 6 bases and J lost 5, with 11 bases in between. This CDR3 comprises 13 residues. CDR3 amino acids: CASTLSITGELFF. The CDR3 bases are TGTGCCAGCACCCTATCAATAACCGGGGAGCTGTTTTTT.